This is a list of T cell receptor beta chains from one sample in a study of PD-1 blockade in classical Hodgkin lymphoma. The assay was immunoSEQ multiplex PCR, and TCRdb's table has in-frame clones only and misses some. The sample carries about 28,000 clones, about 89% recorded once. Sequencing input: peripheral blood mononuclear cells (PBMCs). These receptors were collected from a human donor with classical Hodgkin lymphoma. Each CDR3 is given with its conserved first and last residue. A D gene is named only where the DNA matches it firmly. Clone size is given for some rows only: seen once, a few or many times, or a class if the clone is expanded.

cdr3_nt: TGTGCCATCCAGTGGGTGGCGGATTACACTGAAGCTTTCTTT
cdr3_aa: CAIQWVADYTEAFF
clone_size: -
j_call: TRBJ1-1
d_call: -
v_call: TRBV2

cdr3_nt: TGTGCCAGCAGCTCCGGGGTGAATCAGCCCCAGCATTTT
cdr3_aa: CASSSGVNQPQHF
clone_size: -
j_call: TRBJ1-5
d_call: -
v_call: TRBV7-3

cdr3_nt: TGTGCCAGCACGGGCGGCACAGATACGCAGTATTTT
cdr3_aa: CASTGGTDTQYF
clone_size: -
j_call: TRBJ2-3
d_call: -
v_call: TRBV28

cdr3_nt: TGTGCCATCAGTGAAAGGATAGTTAACGAGCAGTACTTC
cdr3_aa: CAISERIVNEQYF
clone_size: -
j_call: TRBJ2-7
d_call: -
v_call: TRBV10-3

cdr3_nt: TGTGCCAGCCAGGGGTATACTGAAGCTTTCTTT
cdr3_aa: CASQGYTEAFF
clone_size: -
j_call: TRBJ1-1
d_call: -
v_call: TRBV19

cdr3_nt: TGTGCCAGCAGCACCTCCAGGGGGTTCACAGATACGCAGTATTTT
cdr3_aa: CASSTSRGFTDTQYF
clone_size: -
j_call: TRBJ2-3
d_call: TRBD1
v_call: TRBV7-9

cdr3_nt: TGTGCCAGCAGTCCTCATGGGACAGGGACCTACGAGCAGTACTTC
cdr3_aa: CASSPHGTGTYEQYF
clone_size: -
j_call: TRBJ2-7
d_call: TRBD1
v_call: TRBV28

cdr3_nt: TGTGCCAGCAGCTTAGGCCGCGGGAGCACAGATACGCAGTATTTT
cdr3_aa: CASSLGRGSTDTQYF
clone_size: -
j_call: TRBJ2-3
d_call: -
v_call: TRBV11-3

cdr3_nt: TGCGCCAGCAGCTTAGCGGGCCAGGGGGTCTCCTACGAGCAGTACTTC
cdr3_aa: CASSLAGQGVSYEQYF
clone_size: -
j_call: TRBJ2-7
d_call: -
v_call: TRBV5-1

cdr3_nt: TGTGCCAGTAGCCCCAGCTCCTACGAGCAGTACTTC
cdr3_aa: CASSPSSYEQYF
clone_size: -
j_call: TRBJ2-7
d_call: -
v_call: TRBV19

cdr3_nt: TGCGCCAGCAGCTGGAGGCCGGGACTAGCGGGAGGCAATGAGCAGTTCTTC
cdr3_aa: CASSWRPGLAGGNEQFF
clone_size: -
j_call: TRBJ2-1
d_call: TRBD2
v_call: TRBV5-1

cdr3_nt: TGCGCCAGCAGCCAAGAAATTAGGACAGGGGGGGGCAATGAGCAGTTCTTC
cdr3_aa: CASSQEIRTGGGNEQFF
clone_size: -
j_call: TRBJ2-1
d_call: TRBD1
v_call: TRBV4-3

cdr3_nt: TGTGCCAGTAGCAAATCGACAGGGGGCATCACTGAAGCTTTCTTT
cdr3_aa: CASSKSTGGITEAFF
clone_size: -
j_call: TRBJ1-1
d_call: TRBD1
v_call: TRBV19

cdr3_nt: TGTGCCAGTAGCGTTACCAGGGGGTATAACAATGAGCAGTTCTTC
cdr3_aa: CASSVTRGYNNEQFF
clone_size: -
j_call: TRBJ2-1
d_call: TRBD1
v_call: TRBV19

cdr3_nt: TGTGCCAGCAGCTCTAGCGGGAGGGGAGGTGAGCAGTTCTTC
cdr3_aa: CASSSSGRGGEQFF
clone_size: -
j_call: TRBJ2-1
d_call: TRBD2
v_call: TRBV7-9

cdr3_nt: TGTGCCAGCAGCTTATCCTTCCAGGGGGAAGCTTTCTTT
cdr3_aa: CASSLSFQGEAFF
clone_size: -
j_call: TRBJ1-1
d_call: -
v_call: TRBV7-3

cdr3_nt: TGTGCCAGCAGCTCCGTGACCGGTGACTATGGCTACACCTTC
cdr3_aa: CASSSVTGDYGYTF
clone_size: -
j_call: TRBJ1-2
d_call: -
v_call: TRBV11-3

cdr3_nt: TGCAGCGTTACCCTGGGAGGGACCCTGGGGGAGCAGTACTTC
cdr3_aa: CSVTLGGTLGEQYF
clone_size: -
j_call: TRBJ2-7
d_call: TRBD2
v_call: TRBV29-1

cdr3_nt: TGTGCCAGCAGTTTCAGTGGTGGGGGGGCAGACTACGAGCAGTACTTC
cdr3_aa: CASSFSGGGADYEQYF
clone_size: -
j_call: TRBJ2-7
d_call: -
v_call: TRBV28

cdr3_nt: TGTGCCAGCAGCTTAAGTCCGAGCGGGAGTGGCACAGATACGCAGTATTTT
cdr3_aa: CASSLSPSGSGTDTQYF
clone_size: -
j_call: TRBJ2-3
d_call: TRBD2
v_call: TRBV7-2

cdr3_nt: TGTGCCAGCAGTGAAGCGGTGTGGGCTGAAGCTTTCTTT
cdr3_aa: CASSEAVWAEAFF
clone_size: -
j_call: TRBJ1-1
d_call: -
v_call: TRBV2

cdr3_nt: TGTGCCAGCAGCTTATTTAGGGACACAGATACGCAGTATTTT
cdr3_aa: CASSLFRDTDTQYF
clone_size: -
j_call: TRBJ2-3
d_call: -
v_call: TRBV11-2

cdr3_nt: TGTGCCTGGAGTCTTGGGCTAGCGGGGAACAATGAGCAGTTCTTC
cdr3_aa: CAWSLGLAGNNEQFF
clone_size: few
j_call: TRBJ2-1
d_call: TRBD2
v_call: TRBV30

cdr3_nt: TGCGCCAGCAGCTTGGAGGCAGGGGGAACAGATACGCAGTATTTT
cdr3_aa: CASSLEAGGTDTQYF
clone_size: -
j_call: TRBJ2-3
d_call: TRBD1
v_call: TRBV5-1

cdr3_nt: TGCGCCAGCAGCCAAGATTTGGGCGAAGGCGCAGATACGCAGTATTTT
cdr3_aa: CASSQDLGEGADTQYF
clone_size: -
j_call: TRBJ2-3
d_call: -
v_call: TRBV4-3

cdr3_nt: TGTGCCAGCAGTGTTGAAGATAGCACCGGGGAGCTGTTTTTT
cdr3_aa: CASSVEDSTGELFF
clone_size: -
j_call: TRBJ2-2
d_call: -
v_call: TRBV2

cdr3_nt: TGTGCCAGTAGTATTCCGGGGGCAGGAGCTAACTATGGCTACACCTTC
cdr3_aa: CASSIPGAGANYGYTF
clone_size: -
j_call: TRBJ1-2
d_call: -
v_call: TRBV19

cdr3_nt: TGCAGCGTTCGGGACAGGCAAAGGACTAATGAAAAACTGTTTTTT
cdr3_aa: CSVRDRQRTNEKLFF
clone_size: -
j_call: TRBJ1-4
d_call: TRBD1
v_call: TRBV29-1

cdr3_nt: TGTGCCAGCAGCTCGACTATCTCCGAGCAGTACTTC
cdr3_aa: CASSSTISEQYF
clone_size: -
j_call: TRBJ2-7
d_call: -
v_call: TRBV5-4

cdr3_nt: TGTGCCATCAGTGCGTCGGGGGACGCGGGAAACACCATATATTTT
cdr3_aa: CAISASGDAGNTIYF
clone_size: once
j_call: TRBJ1-3
d_call: -
v_call: TRBV10-3

cdr3_nt: TGTGCCATCAGTGAGTCGGGGGGACAGGGCCATCAGCCCCAGCATTTT
cdr3_aa: CAISESGGQGHQPQHF
clone_size: -
j_call: TRBJ1-5
d_call: TRBD1
v_call: TRBV10-3

cdr3_nt: TGTGCCAGCAGTGAAAGGGGTCAGAGCTATGGCTACACCTTC
cdr3_aa: CASSERGQSYGYTF
clone_size: -
j_call: TRBJ1-2
d_call: -
v_call: TRBV2

cdr3_nt: TGCGCCAGCAGGGAAACTTACAGGGGCAGCACAGATACGCAGTATTTT
cdr3_aa: CASRETYRGSTDTQYF
clone_size: -
j_call: TRBJ2-3
d_call: TRBD1
v_call: TRBV5-1

cdr3_nt: TGCGCCAGCAGCTCCACCCAGGGTTCTGGGGGGCAGTTCTTC
cdr3_aa: CASSSTQGSGGQFF
clone_size: -
j_call: TRBJ2-1
d_call: -
v_call: TRBV5-1

cdr3_nt: TGCGCCAGCAGTGAGGGGGGGGGAGAGACCCAGTACTTC
cdr3_aa: CASSEGGGETQYF
clone_size: -
j_call: TRBJ2-5
d_call: TRBD2
v_call: TRBV10-1

cdr3_nt: TGTGCCTGGGTCAGGGCACGTTATGGCTACACCTTC
cdr3_aa: CAWVRARYGYTF
clone_size: -
j_call: TRBJ1-2
d_call: -
v_call: TRBV30

cdr3_nt: TGTGCCAGCAGTGGAACGGAAACTTTCGGCTACACCTTC
cdr3_aa: CASSGTETFGYTF
clone_size: -
j_call: TRBJ1-2
d_call: -
v_call: TRBV25-1

cdr3_nt: TGTGCCAGCAGTCGGACGGTCCCCTACGAGCAGTACTTC
cdr3_aa: CASSRTVPYEQYF
clone_size: -
j_call: TRBJ2-7
d_call: -
v_call: TRBV28

cdr3_nt: TGTGCCACCAGCCCGCGGCCGGGACAGGGGTACACCGGGGAGCTGTTTTTT
cdr3_aa: CATSPRPGQGYTGELFF
clone_size: once
j_call: TRBJ2-2
d_call: TRBD1
v_call: TRBV15

cdr3_nt: TGTGCCAGCAGTTACCCCCTCTACGAGCAGTACTTC
cdr3_aa: CASSYPLYEQYF
clone_size: -
j_call: TRBJ2-7
d_call: -
v_call: TRBV6-9

cdr3_nt: TGTGCCAGCAGCTCAACTAGCTACACTGAGCAGTTCTTC
cdr3_aa: CASSSTSYTEQFF
clone_size: -
j_call: TRBJ2-1
d_call: -
v_call: TRBV7-9

cdr3_nt: TGTGCCAGCAGTTTTTTTGGAGTCTTTGAGGGCTACACCTTC
cdr3_aa: CASSFFGVFEGYTF
clone_size: -
j_call: TRBJ1-2
d_call: -
v_call: TRBV28

cdr3_nt: TGTGCCAGCAGCTTGGGCGGACAGGGGAGCAATCAGCCCCAGCATTTT
cdr3_aa: CASSLGGQGSNQPQHF
clone_size: once
j_call: TRBJ1-5
d_call: TRBD1
v_call: TRBV5-4

cdr3_nt: TGTGCCAGCTCACCGGGGCAGCCAAGGGGGTACGAGCAGTACTTC
cdr3_aa: CASSPGQPRGYEQYF
clone_size: -
j_call: TRBJ2-7
d_call: -
v_call: TRBV18

cdr3_nt: TGTGCCAGCAGCTCCTCGACTAGCGGTTACAATGAGCAGTTCTTC
cdr3_aa: CASSSSTSGYNEQFF
clone_size: -
j_call: TRBJ2-1
d_call: TRBD2
v_call: TRBV5-8

cdr3_nt: TGCGCCAGCGGCAACCCGACAGGGTTCTACGAGCAGTACTTC
cdr3_aa: CASGNPTGFYEQYF
clone_size: -
j_call: TRBJ2-7
d_call: TRBD1
v_call: TRBV4-1

cdr3_nt: TGTGCCAGCAGCTTAGATAATCAGCCCCAGCATTTT
cdr3_aa: CASSLDNQPQHF
clone_size: -
j_call: TRBJ1-5
d_call: -
v_call: TRBV7-2

cdr3_nt: TGTGCCAGTAGCCTTGGGGTTTTCGGAAACACCATATATTTT
cdr3_aa: CASSLGVFGNTIYF
clone_size: -
j_call: TRBJ1-3
d_call: -
v_call: TRBV19

cdr3_nt: TGTGCCAGCAGCCTCCGGTACCGATCCTACGAGCAGTACTTC
cdr3_aa: CASSLRYRSYEQYF
clone_size: -
j_call: TRBJ2-7
d_call: -
v_call: TRBV21-1

cdr3_nt: TGTGCCAGCAGCTTGGCGGGACTAGGATCAGCAAAATCCTACAATGAGCAGTTCTTC
cdr3_aa: CASSLAGLGSAKSYNEQFF
clone_size: -
j_call: TRBJ2-1
d_call: TRBD2
v_call: TRBV5-4

cdr3_nt: TGTGCCATCAGTGAGTCGACTAGGGAGGTGCAGTATTTT
cdr3_aa: CAISESTREVQYF
clone_size: -
j_call: TRBJ2-3
d_call: -
v_call: TRBV10-3

cdr3_nt: TGTGCCAGCAGCTCGTTACTTGGCTACACCTTC
cdr3_aa: CASSSLLGYTF
clone_size: -
j_call: TRBJ1-2
d_call: -
v_call: TRBV28

cdr3_nt: TGTGCCAGCAGCGCCCCTGTAACGGGAGGGGGCCACGACGAGCAGTACTTC
cdr3_aa: CASSAPVTGGGHDEQYF
clone_size: -
j_call: TRBJ2-7
d_call: -
v_call: TRBV7-2

cdr3_nt: TGCAGCGTTGCACTCCAAGAGACCCAGTACTTC
cdr3_aa: CSVALQETQYF
clone_size: few
j_call: TRBJ2-5
d_call: -
v_call: TRBV29-1

cdr3_nt: TGCGCCAGCAGCACGACAGGGGGCGGGTACGAGCAGTACTTC
cdr3_aa: CASSTTGGGYEQYF
clone_size: -
j_call: TRBJ2-7
d_call: TRBD1
v_call: TRBV5-1